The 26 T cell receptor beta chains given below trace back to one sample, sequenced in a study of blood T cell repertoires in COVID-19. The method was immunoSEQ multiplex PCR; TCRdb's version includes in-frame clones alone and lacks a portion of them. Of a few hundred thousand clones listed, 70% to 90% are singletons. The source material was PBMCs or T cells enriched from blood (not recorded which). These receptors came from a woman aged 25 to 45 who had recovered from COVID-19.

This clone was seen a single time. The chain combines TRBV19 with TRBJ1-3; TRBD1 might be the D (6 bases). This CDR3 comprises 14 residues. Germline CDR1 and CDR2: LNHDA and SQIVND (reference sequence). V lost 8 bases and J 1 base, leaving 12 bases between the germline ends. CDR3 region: CASHTGQSGNTIYF. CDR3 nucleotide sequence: TGTGCCAGTCACACGGGACAATCTGGAAACACCATATATTTT.

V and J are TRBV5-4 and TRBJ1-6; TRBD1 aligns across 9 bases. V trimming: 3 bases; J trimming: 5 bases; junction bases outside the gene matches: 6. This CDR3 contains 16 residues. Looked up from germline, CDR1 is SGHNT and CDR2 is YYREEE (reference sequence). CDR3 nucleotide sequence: TGTGCCAGCAGCTGGGACAGGGCGGGAAATAATTCACCCCTCCACTTT. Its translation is CASSWDRAGNNSPLHF.

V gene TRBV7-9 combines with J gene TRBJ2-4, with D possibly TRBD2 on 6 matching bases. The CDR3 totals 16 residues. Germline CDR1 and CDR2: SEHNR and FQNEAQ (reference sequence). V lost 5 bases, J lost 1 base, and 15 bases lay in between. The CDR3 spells CASSPQRAGAKNIQYF. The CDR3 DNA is TGTGCCAGCAGCCCCCAGAGGGCGGGGGCCAAAAACATTCAGTACTTC.

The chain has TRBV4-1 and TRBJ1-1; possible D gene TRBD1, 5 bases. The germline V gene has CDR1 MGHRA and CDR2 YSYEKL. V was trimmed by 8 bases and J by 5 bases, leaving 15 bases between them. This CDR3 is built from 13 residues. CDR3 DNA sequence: TGCGCCAGCGGGACTAGTAGTGGTACTGAAGCTTTCTTT. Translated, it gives CASGTSSGTEAFF.

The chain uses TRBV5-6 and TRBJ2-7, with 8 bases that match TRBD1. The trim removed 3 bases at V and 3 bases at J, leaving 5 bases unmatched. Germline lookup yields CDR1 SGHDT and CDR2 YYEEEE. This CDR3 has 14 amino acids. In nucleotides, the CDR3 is TGTGCCAGCAGCTACCGGACAGGGCACTACGAGCAGTACTTC. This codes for CASSYRTGHYEQYF.

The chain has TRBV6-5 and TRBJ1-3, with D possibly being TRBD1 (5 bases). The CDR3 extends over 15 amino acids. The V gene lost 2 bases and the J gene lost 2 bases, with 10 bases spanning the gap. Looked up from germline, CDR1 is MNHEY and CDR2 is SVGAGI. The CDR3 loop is CASSYRVDTGNTIYF. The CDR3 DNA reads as TGTGCCAGCAGTTACAGGGTGGACACTGGAAACACCATATATTTT.

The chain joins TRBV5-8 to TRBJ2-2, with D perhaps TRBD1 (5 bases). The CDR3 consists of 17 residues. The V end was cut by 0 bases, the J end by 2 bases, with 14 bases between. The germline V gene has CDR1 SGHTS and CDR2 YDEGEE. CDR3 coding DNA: TGTGCCAGCAGCTTGGCTAGGTGGCAGGGTAACACCGGGGAGCTGTTTTTT. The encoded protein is CASSLARWQGNTGELFF. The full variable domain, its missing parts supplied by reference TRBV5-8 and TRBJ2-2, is EAGVTQSPTHLIKTRGQQATLRCSPISGHTSVYWYQQALGLGLQFLLWYDEGEERNRGNFPPRFSGRQFPNYSSELNVNALELEDSALYLCASSLARWQGNTGELFFGEGSRLTVL.

The CDR3 DNA follows: TGTGCCAGCAGTTGGACAGGGGCTGACCCTGATGAGCAGTTCTTC. Translated, it gives CASSWTGADPDEQFF. V gene TRBV6-5 combines with J gene TRBJ2-1, with 9 bases aligning to TRBD1. From germline, CDR1 is MNHEY and CDR2 SVGAGI. This CDR3 has 15 residues. The V and J ends lost 4 bases and 8 bases, in that order; junction bases with no gene match: 9.

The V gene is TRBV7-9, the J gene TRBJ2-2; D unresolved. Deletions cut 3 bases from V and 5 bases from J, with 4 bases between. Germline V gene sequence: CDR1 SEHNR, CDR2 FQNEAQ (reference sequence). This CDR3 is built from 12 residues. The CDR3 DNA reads TGTGCCAGCAGCTTCCTTACCGGGGAGCTGTTTTTT. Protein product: CASSFLTGELFF.

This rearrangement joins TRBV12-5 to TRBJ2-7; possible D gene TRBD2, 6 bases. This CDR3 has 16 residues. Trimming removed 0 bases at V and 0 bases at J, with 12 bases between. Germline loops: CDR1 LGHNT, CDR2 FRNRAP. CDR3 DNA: TGTGCTAGTGGTTTGGTACTTGGGACTGGCTCCTACGAGCAGTACTTC. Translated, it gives CASGLVLGTGSYEQYF.

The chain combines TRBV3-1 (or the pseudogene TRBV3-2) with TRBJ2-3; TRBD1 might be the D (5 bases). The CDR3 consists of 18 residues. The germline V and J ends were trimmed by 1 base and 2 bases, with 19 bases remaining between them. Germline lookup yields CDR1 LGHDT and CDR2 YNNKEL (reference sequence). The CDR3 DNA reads TGTGCCAGCAGCCAAGGGGGTCCAGGGTACTTCGACACAGATACGCAGTATTTT. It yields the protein CASSQGGPGYFDTDTQYF.

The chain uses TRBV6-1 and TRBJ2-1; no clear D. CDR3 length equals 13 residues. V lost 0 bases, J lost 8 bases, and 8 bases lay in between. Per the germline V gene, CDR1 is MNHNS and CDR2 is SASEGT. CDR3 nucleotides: TGTGCCAGCAGTGAAGCGGGCCTGGATGAGCAGTTCTTC. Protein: CASSEAGLDEQFF.

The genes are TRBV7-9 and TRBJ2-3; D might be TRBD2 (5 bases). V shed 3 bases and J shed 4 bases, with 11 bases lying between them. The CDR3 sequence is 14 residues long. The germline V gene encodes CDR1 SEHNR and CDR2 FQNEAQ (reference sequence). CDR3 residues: CASSLDGMPDTQYF. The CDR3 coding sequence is TGTGCCAGCAGCTTGGACGGGATGCCAGATACGCAGTATTTT.

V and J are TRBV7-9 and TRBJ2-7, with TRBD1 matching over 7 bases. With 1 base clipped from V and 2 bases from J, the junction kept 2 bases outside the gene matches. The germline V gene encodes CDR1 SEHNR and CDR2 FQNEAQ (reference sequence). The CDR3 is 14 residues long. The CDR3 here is CASSLVTGTYEQYF. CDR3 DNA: TGTGCCAGCAGCTTAGTGACAGGGACCTACGAGCAGTACTTC.

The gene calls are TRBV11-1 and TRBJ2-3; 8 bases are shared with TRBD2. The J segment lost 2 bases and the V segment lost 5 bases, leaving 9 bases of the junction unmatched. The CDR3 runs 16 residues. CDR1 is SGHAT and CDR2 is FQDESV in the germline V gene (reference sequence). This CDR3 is CASSRERGPYTDTQYF. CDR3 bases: TGTGCCAGCAGCCGAGAGCGGGGGCCCTACACAGATACGCAGTATTTT.

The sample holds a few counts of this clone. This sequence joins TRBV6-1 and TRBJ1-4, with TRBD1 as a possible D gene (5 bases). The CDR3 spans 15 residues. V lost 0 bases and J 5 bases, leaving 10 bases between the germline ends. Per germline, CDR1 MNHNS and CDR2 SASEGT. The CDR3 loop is CASSEAWGINEKLFF. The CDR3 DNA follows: TGTGCCAGCAGTGAAGCCTGGGGCATAAATGAAAAACTGTTTTTT.

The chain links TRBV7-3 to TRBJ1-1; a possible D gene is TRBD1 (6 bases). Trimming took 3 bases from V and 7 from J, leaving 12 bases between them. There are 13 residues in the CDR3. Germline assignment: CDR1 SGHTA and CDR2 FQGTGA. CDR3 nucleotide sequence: TGTGCCAGCAGCTTGGACCGGGACATTGAAGCTTTCTTT. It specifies CASSLDRDIEAFF.

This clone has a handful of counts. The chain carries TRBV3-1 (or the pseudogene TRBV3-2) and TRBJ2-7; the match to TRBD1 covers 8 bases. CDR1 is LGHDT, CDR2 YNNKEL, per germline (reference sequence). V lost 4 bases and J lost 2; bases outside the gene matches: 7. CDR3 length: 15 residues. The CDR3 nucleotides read TGTGCCAGCAGCCCACGGACAGGGCACACCTACGAGCAGTACTTC. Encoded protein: CASSPRTGHTYEQYF.

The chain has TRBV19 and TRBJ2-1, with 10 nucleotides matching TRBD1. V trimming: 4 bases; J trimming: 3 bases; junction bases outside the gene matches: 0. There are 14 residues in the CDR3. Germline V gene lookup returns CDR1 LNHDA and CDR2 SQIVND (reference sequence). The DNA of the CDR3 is TGTGCCAGTAGTAGGACAGGGGGCTACAATGAGCAGTTCTTC. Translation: CASSRTGGYNEQFF.

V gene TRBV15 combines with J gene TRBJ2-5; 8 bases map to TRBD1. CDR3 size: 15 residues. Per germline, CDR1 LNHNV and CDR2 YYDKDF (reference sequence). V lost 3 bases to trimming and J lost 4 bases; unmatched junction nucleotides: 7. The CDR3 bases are TGTGCCACCAGCAGGACACAGGGGGTGGGAGAGACCCAGTACTTC. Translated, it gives CATSRTQGVGETQYF.

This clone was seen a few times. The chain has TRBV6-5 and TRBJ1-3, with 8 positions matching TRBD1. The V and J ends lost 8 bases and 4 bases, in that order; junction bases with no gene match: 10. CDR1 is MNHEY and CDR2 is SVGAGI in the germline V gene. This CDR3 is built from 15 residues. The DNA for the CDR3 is TGTGCCAGCGAAAGCCTGACAGGGGTGGGAAACACCATATATTTT. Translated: CASESLTGVGNTIYF.

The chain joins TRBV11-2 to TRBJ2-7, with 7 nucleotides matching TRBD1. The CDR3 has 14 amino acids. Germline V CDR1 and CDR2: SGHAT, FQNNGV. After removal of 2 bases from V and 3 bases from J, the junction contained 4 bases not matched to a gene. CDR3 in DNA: TGTGCCAGCAGCTTATCAGGGACAGACTACGAGCAGTACTTC. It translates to CASSLSGTDYEQYF.

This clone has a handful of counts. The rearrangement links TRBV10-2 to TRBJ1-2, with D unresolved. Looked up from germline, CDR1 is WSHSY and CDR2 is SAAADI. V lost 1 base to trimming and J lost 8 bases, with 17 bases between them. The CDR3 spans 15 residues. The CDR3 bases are TGCGCCAGCAGTGAGTACAGCGTCCCTACGGGGGGCTACACCTTC. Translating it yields CASSEYSVPTGGYTF.

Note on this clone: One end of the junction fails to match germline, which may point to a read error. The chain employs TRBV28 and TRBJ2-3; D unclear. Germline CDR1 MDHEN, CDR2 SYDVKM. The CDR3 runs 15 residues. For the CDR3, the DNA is TGTGCCAGCGATCGATCAGGTCTCGCCACACATACGCAGTATTTT. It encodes CASDRSGLATHTQYF.

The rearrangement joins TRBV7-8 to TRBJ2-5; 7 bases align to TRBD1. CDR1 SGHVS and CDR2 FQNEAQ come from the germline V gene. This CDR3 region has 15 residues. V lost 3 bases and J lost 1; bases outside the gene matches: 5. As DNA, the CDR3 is TGTGCCAGCAGCTTCTACAGGGGCTCCCAAGAGACCCAGTACTTC. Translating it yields CASSFYRGSQETQYF.

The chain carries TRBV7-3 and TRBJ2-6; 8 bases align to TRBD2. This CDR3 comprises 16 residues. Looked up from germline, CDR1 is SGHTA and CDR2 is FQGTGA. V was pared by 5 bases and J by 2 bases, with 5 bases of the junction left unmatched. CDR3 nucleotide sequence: TGTGCCAGCAGCGCTACTAGCGGCACTGGGGCCAACGTCCTGACTTTC. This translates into CASSATSGTGANVLTF.